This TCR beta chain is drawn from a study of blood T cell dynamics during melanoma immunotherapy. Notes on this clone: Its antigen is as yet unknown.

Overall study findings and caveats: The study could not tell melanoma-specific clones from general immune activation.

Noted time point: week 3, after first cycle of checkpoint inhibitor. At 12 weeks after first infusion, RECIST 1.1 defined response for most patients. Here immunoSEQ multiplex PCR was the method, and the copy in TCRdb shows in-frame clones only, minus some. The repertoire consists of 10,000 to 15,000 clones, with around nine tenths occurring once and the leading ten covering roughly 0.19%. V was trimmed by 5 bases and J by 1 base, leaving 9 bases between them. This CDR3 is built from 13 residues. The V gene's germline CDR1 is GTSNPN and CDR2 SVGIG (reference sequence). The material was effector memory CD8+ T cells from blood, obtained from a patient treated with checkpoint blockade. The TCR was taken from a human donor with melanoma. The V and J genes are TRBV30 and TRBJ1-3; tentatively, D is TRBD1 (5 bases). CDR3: CAWLSGSGNTIYF. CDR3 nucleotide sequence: TGTGCCTGGCTCTCAGGGTCTGGAAACACCATATATTTT.